This T cell receptor (beta chain) was captured by sequencing in a study of blood T cell repertoires in COVID-19. Across the study: Sample material is recorded as cDNA or gDNA derived from T cells, B-cell-depleted T cells, or PBMCs.

CDR3 length equals 14 residues. Per germline, CDR1 SNHLY and CDR2 FYNNEI. Trimming removed 7 bases from V and 12 bases from J; junction bases left unmatched: 15. Authors' processing steps: Nucleated cell counts were estimated from reference gene primer amplification. Assay: immunoSEQ multiplex PCR; the TCRdb copy retains only in-frame clones and omits some. V and J calls and clone size are copied from that table; D and trimming were computed from the DNA. The sample consists of roughly 120,000 clones, over 70% of them appearing once. The sequenced material came from peripheral blood. The origin of this receptor is a human donor in a cohort sampled during active or convalescent COVID-19. This chain connects TRBV2 to TRBJ1-1; 9 bases match TRBD1. This CDR3 is CASKWSDRGYVSFF. As DNA, the CDR3 is TGTGCCAGCAAGTGGTCGGACAGGGGTTACGTTTCTTTCTTT.